A selection of T cell receptor beta chains follows, all from one sample in a study of Ad26.COV2.S vaccination and SARS-CoV-2 variants. This table comes from immunoSEQ multiplex PCR, and its TCRdb copy is limited to in-frame clones, with some not included. The sample contains around 420,000 clones, 88% of which appear only once. Here the sequenced sample was peripheral blood, taken in a trial of Ad26.COV2.S vaccine versus placebo. The receptors were sampled from a person between 18 and 65 years old who received the Ad26.COV2.S COVID-19 vaccine or a placebo. Each CDR3 is given with its conserved first and last residue. Each record gives: D gene, clone size, V gene, J gene, CDR3 DNA, CDR3 protein. A D gene is named only where the DNA matches it firmly. Only part of the rows carry a size: once, few, many, or a class if the clone is expanded.

D: .
size: .
V: TRBV19
J: TRBJ1-1
DNA: TGTGCCAGTAGTTTATCCCTGGACAATTTTGATGAAGCTTTCTTT
CDR3: CASSLSLDNFDEAFF

D: .
size: .
V: TRBV15
J: TRBJ2-7
DNA: TGTGCCACCAGCAGAGATCAGGTTGGGGGCTTGGAGCAGTACTTC
CDR3: CATSRDQVGGLEQYF

D: TRBD2
size: .
V: TRBV10-3
J: TRBJ2-5
DNA: TGTGCCATCAGTGGGGGACTAGCGGTCGCAGAGACCCAGTACTTC
CDR3: CAISGGLAVAETQYF

D: TRBD2
size: .
V: TRBV19
J: TRBJ2-7
DNA: TGCGCCAGCCTAGCGGGGGAGCCCTACGAGCAGTACTTC
CDR3: CASLAGEPYEQYF

D: TRBD1
size: .
V: TRBV9
J: TRBJ1-4
DNA: TGTGCCAGCAGCGAGGGACAGCTAAATGAAAAACTGTTTTTT
CDR3: CASSEGQLNEKLFF

D: .
size: .
V: TRBV7-9
J: TRBJ2-2
DNA: TGTGCCAGCAGCTCTAATCCTACAGGGTACACCGGGGAGCTGTTTTTT
CDR3: CASSSNPTGYTGELFF

D: .
size: once
V: TRBV7-9
J: TRBJ1-1
DNA: TGTGCCAGCAGCTTCCGGTTCACTGAAGCTTTCTTT
CDR3: CASSFRFTEAFF

D: .
size: .
V: TRBV7-9
J: TRBJ2-3
DNA: TGTGCCAGCAGCCTAAACGGGGCAGATACGCAGTATTTT
CDR3: CASSLNGADTQYF

D: .
size: few
V: TRBV2
J: TRBJ1-2
DNA: TGTGCCAGCAGTCCAGAAAGGGGGACCCATGGCTACACCTTC
CDR3: CASSPERGTHGYTF

D: .
size: .
V: TRBV12-5
J: TRBJ2-3
DNA: TGTGCTAGTGGTCCGGGGTTTGGCACAGATACGCAGTATTTT
CDR3: CASGPGFGTDTQYF

D: TRBD2
size: .
V: TRBV7-2
J: TRBJ2-1
DNA: TGTGCCAGCAGCCGCAGCGGGGGGGCCAATGAGCAGTTCTTC
CDR3: CASSRSGGANEQFF

D: .
size: once
V: TRBV5-5
J: TRBJ2-7
DNA: TGTGCCAGCAGCTTGGGCGGGACAGCCTACGAGCAGTACTTC
CDR3: CASSLGGTAYEQYF

D: .
size: .
V: TRBV21-1
J: TRBJ1-5
DNA: TGTGCCAGCAGCAAAGGGACAGATTATAGCAATCAGCCCCAGCATTTT
CDR3: CASSKGTDYSNQPQHF

D: .
size: .
V: TRBV5-1
J: TRBJ2-7
DNA: TGCGCCAGCAGCTTGGAGGCTGGGGCCTACGAGCAGTACTTC
CDR3: CASSLEAGAYEQYF

D: .
size: .
V: TRBV9
J: TRBJ2-2
DNA: TGTGCCAGCAGCCCCGCAAGGGGGAGGACCGGGGAGCTGTTTTTT
CDR3: CASSPARGRTGELFF

D: .
size: .
V: TRBV12-3/TRBV12-4
J: TRBJ1-1
DNA: TGTGCCAGCAGTTTCTCAGGGCGTGGTGAAGCTTTCTTT
CDR3: CASSFSGRGEAFF

D: TRBD1
size: .
V: TRBV4-1
J: TRBJ1-2
DNA: TGCGCCAGCAGCCCTACAGGGGTGAAGCATGGCTACACCTTC
CDR3: CASSPTGVKHGYTF

D: .
size: .
V: TRBV7-8
J: TRBJ1-5
DNA: TGTGCCAGCAGCGATATTGGAACCCAGCCCCAGCATTTT
CDR3: CASSDIGTQPQHF

D: .
size: .
V: TRBV19
J: TRBJ2-7
DNA: TGTGCCAGTAGTATAAGGTTCTCGGGCGAGCAGTACTTC
CDR3: CASSIRFSGEQYF

D: .
size: .
V: TRBV7-9
J: TRBJ2-5
DNA: TGTGCCAGCAGCCCGTCCGTGGAGACCCAGTACTTC
CDR3: CASSPSVETQYF

D: .
size: .
V: TRBV4-2
J: TRBJ1-6
DNA: TGTGCCAGCAGCCAAGAGTCCGAATATTCACCCCTCCACTTT
CDR3: CASSQESEYSPLHF

D: TRBD1
size: once
V: TRBV28
J: TRBJ2-7
DNA: TGTGCCAGCAGTTTATCAACAGGGGGCGGGTACGAGCAGTACTTC
CDR3: CASSLSTGGGYEQYF

D: .
size: .
V: TRBV27
J: TRBJ1-3
DNA: TGTGCCAGCAGTTTAATCCCCCCGGCAAGAAACACCATATATTTT
CDR3: CASSLIPPARNTIYF

D: TRBD1
size: .
V: TRBV29-1
J: TRBJ2-7
DNA: TGCAGCGTTGAAAACAGGGGGCGATCGTACGAGCAGTACTTC
CDR3: CSVENRGRSYEQYF

D: .
size: .
V: TRBV27
J: TRBJ2-7
DNA: TGTGCCAGCAGTTTATCCTCAGGGTTCTACGAGCAGTACTTC
CDR3: CASSLSSGFYEQYF

D: .
size: .
V: TRBV9
J: TRBJ1-4
DNA: TGTGCCAGCAGCGTAGACGGGGGCGCGGGAGAAAAACTGTTTTTT
CDR3: CASSVDGGAGEKLFF

D: .
size: once
V: TRBV28
J: TRBJ2-7
DNA: TGTGCCAGCAGTTTGTTGGAGGGAGCCTACGAGCAGTACTTC
CDR3: CASSLLEGAYEQYF

D: .
size: .
V: TRBV30
J: TRBJ1-1
DNA: TGTGCCTGGAGTGGAGGGGAACAGGGTCAGAACACTGAAGCTTTCTTT
CDR3: CAWSGGEQGQNTEAFF

D: TRBD1
size: .
V: TRBV7-9
J: TRBJ1-6
DNA: TGTGCCAGCAGCCGGACAGGGTTCAGCTCCTATAATTCACCCCTCCACTTT
CDR3: CASSRTGFSSYNSPLHF

D: TRBD2
size: once
V: TRBV2
J: TRBJ2-2
DNA: TGTGCCAGCAGTCTAGCGGGGGGTCTAAGAACCGGGGAGCTGTTTTTT
CDR3: CASSLAGGLRTGELFF

D: .
size: .
V: TRBV7-9
J: TRBJ2-2
DNA: TGTGCCAGTCTGGATAGGGGAAGGGCGAACACCGGGGAGCTGTTTTTT
CDR3: CASLDRGRANTGELFF

D: .
size: .
V: TRBV28
J: TRBJ2-7
DNA: TGTGCCAGCAGTCTTTCCCGCGAGCAGTACTTC
CDR3: CASSLSREQYF

D: TRBD1
size: .
V: TRBV30
J: TRBJ2-7
DNA: TGTGCCTGGACTGTACAGGGGTTCTACGAGCAGTACTTC
CDR3: CAWTVQGFYEQYF

D: .
size: .
V: TRBV7-9
J: TRBJ1-1
DNA: TGTGCCAGCAGCTTAGGTTCTCGCGACCGGTACACTGAAGCTTTCTTT
CDR3: CASSLGSRDRYTEAFF

D: .
size: .
V: TRBV5-1
J: TRBJ1-2
DNA: TGCGCCAGCAGCCTGGACCCCACCGTCGGCTACACCTTC
CDR3: CASSLDPTVGYTF

D: .
size: .
V: TRBV11-2
J: TRBJ1-1
DNA: TGTGCCAGCAGCTTAGCCCAGGACGGGAACACTGAAGCTTTCTTT
CDR3: CASSLAQDGNTEAFF

D: .
size: .
V: TRBV28
J: TRBJ1-5
DNA: TGTGCCAGCAGTTCCGGACAGAAAATCAATCAGCCCCAGCATTTT
CDR3: CASSSGQKINQPQHF

D: .
size: .
V: TRBV7-9
J: TRBJ1-4
DNA: TGTGCCAGCAGCTTTAGGGGGTCGGCTAATGAAAAACTGTTTTTT
CDR3: CASSFRGSANEKLFF

D: .
size: .
V: TRBV29-1
J: TRBJ2-3
DNA: TGCAGCGTTGATTCTAGCACAGATACGCAGTATTTT
CDR3: CSVDSSTDTQYF

D: TRBD2
size: .
V: TRBV6-2/TRBV6-3
J: TRBJ2-3
DNA: TGTGCCAGCAGTGGGTGGCGGGAGGCAGCTGAAGATACGCAGTATTTT
CDR3: CASSGWREAAEDTQYF

D: .
size: .
V: TRBV7-8
J: TRBJ2-7
DNA: TGTGCCAGCAGCCGACCAGGATCTTACGAGCAGTACTTC
CDR3: CASSRPGSYEQYF

D: .
size: .
V: TRBV7-2
J: TRBJ2-5
DNA: TGTGCCAGCAGCCACTCTGCCCAGTACCAAGAGACCCAGTACTTC
CDR3: CASSHSAQYQETQYF

D: .
size: .
V: TRBV18
J: TRBJ2-1
DNA: TGTGCCAGCTCACCTATGTGGCGGGGCTGGTACAATGAGCAGTTCTTC
CDR3: CASSPMWRGWYNEQFF

D: TRBD1
size: .
V: TRBV7-6
J: TRBJ2-1
DNA: TGTGCCAGCAGCCCCGGGACAGGGGGAAACAATGAGCAGTTCTTC
CDR3: CASSPGTGGNNEQFF

D: TRBD1
size: .
V: TRBV2
J: TRBJ1-6
DNA: TGTGCCAGCAATCGGGACAGGGATTCACCCCTCCACTTT
CDR3: CASNRDRDSPLHF